Listed here is a single T cell receptor beta chain. This sample was taken from a study of blood T cell repertoires in COVID-19. Trimming pared 4 bases from V and 6 bases from J, leaving 15 bases between. In germline, CDR1 is SGHAT, CDR2 FQNNGV. The CDR3 is 15 residues long. Authors' processing steps: Nucleated cell number was recorded as an estimate derived from reference gene primer amplification. TCRdb's copy holds only in-frame clones and misses some; the assay was immunoSEQ multiplex PCR. The V and J calls and clone size come from that table; D and trimming were worked out from the DNA. The sample has about 76,000 clones, about 85% seen once.

Sequencing was done on a sample of peripheral blood. The chain is built from TRBV11-2 and TRBJ2-2; D may be TRBD1 (7 bases). This clonotype originated in a man in his 60s with COVID-19, enrolled during active disease. The CDR3 nucleotides are TGTGCCAGCAGCTCGGGACAGCCGGGGGCCGGGGAGCTGTTTTTT. This codes for CASSSGQPGAGELFF.